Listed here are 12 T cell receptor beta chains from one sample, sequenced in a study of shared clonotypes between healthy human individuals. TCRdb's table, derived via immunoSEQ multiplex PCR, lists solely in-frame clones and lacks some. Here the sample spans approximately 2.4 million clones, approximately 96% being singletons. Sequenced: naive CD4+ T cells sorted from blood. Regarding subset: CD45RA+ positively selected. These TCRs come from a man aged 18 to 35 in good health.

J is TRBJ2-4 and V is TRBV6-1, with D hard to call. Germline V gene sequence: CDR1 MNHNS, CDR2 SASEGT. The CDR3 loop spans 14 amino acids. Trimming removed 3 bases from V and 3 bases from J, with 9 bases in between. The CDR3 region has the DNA TGTGCCAGCAGTGACTTGGGATACAAAAACATTCAGTACTTC. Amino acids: CASSDLGYKNIQYF.

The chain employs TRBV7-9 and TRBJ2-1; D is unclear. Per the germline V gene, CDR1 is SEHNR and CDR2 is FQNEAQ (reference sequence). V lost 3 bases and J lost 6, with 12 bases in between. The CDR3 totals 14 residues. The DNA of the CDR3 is TGTGCCAGCAGCTTCTTACAACCCGGCAATGAGCAGTTCTTC. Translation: CASSFLQPGNEQFF.

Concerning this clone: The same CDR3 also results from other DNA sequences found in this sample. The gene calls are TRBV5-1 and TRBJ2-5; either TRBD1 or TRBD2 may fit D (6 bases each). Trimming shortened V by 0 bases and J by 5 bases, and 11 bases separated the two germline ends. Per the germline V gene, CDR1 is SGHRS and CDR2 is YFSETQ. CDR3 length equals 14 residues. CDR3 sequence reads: CASSLGGAPETQYF. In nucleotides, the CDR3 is TGCGCCAGCAGCTTGGGGGGGGCGCCTGAGACCCAGTACTTC.

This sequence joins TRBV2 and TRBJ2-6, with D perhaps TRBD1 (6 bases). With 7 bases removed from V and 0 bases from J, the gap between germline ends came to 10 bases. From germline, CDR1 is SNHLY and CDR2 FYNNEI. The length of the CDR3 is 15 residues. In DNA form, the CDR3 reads TGTGCCAGCAAGGGGGATTCCTCTGGGGCCAACGTCCTGACTTTC. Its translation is CASKGDSSGANVLTF. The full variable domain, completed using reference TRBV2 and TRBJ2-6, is EPEVTQTPSHQVTQMGQEVILRCVPISNHLYFYWYRQILGQKVEFLVSFYNNEISEKSEIFDDQFSVERPDGSNFTLKIRSTKLEDSAMYFCASKGDSSGANVLTFGAGSRLTVL.

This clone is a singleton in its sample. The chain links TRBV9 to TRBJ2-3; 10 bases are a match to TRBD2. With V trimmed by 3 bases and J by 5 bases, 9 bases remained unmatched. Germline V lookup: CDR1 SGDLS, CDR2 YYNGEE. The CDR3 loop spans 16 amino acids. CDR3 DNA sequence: TGTGCCAGCAGCGCCCGACAACTAGCGGGAAAAGATACGCAGTATTTT. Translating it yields CASSARQLAGKDTQYF.

The CDR3 spells CASSGLPGTHEQFF. DNA for the CDR3: TGTGCCAGCAGTGGACTTCCCGGGACTCATGAGCAGTTCTTC. The rearrangement joins TRBV6-1 to TRBJ2-1, with TRBD2 as a possible D gene (6 bases). Germline assignment: CDR1 MNHNS and CDR2 SASEGT. The CDR3 sequence is 14 residues long. Deletions cut 4 bases from V and 8 bases from J, with 15 bases between.

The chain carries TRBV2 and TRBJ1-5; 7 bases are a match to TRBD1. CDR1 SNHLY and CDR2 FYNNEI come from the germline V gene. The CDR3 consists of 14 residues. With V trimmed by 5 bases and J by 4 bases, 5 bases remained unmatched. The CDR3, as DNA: TGTGCCAGCAGTTCGCAGGGGGGGAATCAGCCCCAGCATTTT. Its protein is CASSSQGGNQPQHF.

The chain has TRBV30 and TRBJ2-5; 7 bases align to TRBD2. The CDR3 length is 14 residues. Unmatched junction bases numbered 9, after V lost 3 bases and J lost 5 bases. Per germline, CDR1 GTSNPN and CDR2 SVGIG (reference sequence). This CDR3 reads CAWREFGGGETQYF. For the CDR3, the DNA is TGTGCCTGGAGGGAGTTTGGGGGAGGGGAGACCCAGTACTTC. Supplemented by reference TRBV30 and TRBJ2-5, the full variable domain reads SQTIHQWPATLVQPVGSPLSLECTVEGTSNPNLYWYRQAAGRGLQLLFYSVGIGQISSEVPQNLSASRPQDRQFILSSKKLLLSDSGFYLCAWREFGGGETQYFGPGTRLLVL.

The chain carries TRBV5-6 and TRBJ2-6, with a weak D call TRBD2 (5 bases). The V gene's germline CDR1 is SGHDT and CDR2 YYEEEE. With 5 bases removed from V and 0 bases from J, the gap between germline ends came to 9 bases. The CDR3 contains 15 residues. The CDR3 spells CASSTGYSGANVLTF. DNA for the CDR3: TGTGCCAGCAGTACGGGGTACTCTGGGGCCAACGTCCTGACTTTC.

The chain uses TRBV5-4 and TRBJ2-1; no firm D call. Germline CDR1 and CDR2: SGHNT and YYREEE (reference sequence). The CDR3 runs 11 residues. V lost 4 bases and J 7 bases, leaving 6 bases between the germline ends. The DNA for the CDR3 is TGTGCCAGCAGCGCTGATAATGAGCAGTTCTTC. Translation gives CASSADNEQFF. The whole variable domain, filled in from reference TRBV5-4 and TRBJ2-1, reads ETGVTQSPTHLIKTRGQQVTLRCSSQSGHNTVSWYQQALGQGPQFIFQYYREEENGRGNFPPRFSGLQFPNYSSELNVNALELDDSALYLCASSADNEQFFGPGTRLTVL.

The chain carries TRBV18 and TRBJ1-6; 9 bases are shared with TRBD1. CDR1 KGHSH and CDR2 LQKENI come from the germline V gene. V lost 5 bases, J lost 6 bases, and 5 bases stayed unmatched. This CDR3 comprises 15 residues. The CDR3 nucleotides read TGTGCCAGCTCAGCAGGACAGGGGCTTAATTCACCCCTCCACTTT. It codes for CASSAGQGLNSPLHF.

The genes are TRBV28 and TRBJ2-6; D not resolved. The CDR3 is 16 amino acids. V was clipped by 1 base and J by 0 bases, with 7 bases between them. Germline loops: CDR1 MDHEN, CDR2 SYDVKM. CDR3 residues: CASSLSPFSGANVLTF. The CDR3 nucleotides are TGTGCCAGCAGTTTATCTCCGTTCTCTGGGGCCAACGTCCTGACTTTC.